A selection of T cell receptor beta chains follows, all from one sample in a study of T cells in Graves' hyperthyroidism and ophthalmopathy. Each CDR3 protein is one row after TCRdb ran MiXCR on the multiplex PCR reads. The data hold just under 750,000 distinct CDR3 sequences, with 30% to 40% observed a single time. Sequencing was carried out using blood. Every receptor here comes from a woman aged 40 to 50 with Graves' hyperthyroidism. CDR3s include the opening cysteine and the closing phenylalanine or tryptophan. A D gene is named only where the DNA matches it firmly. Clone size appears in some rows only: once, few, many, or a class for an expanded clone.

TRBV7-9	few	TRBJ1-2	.	TGCGCCAGCAGCCGAGACGGGGCGGTAATGGCCTATGGCTACACCTTC	CASSRDGAVMAYGYTF
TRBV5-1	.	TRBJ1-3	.	TGCGCCAGCAGCTCGACCGCCGGGACGGTCTCTGGAAACACCATATATTTT	CASSSTAGTVSGNTIYF
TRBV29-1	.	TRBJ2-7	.	TGCAGCGTTGAAACTCAGGGGGGTTACGAGCAGTACTTC	CSVETQGGYEQYF
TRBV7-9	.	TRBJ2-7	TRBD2	TGTGCCAGCAGTTCGGCAGGGACTAACTACGAGCAGTACTTC	CASSSAGTNYEQYF
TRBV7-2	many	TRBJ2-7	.	TGTGCCAGCAGCTCCCTGATACCCGAGCAGTACTTC	CASSSLIPEQYF
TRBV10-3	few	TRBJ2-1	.	TGTGCCATCAGTGATTTGGGCTCCTACAATGAGCAGTTCTTC	CAISDLGSYNEQFF
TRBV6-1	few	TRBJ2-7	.	TGTGCCAGCAGTGAAGCGCGAACAGGCGAGCAGTACTTC	CASSEARTGEQYF
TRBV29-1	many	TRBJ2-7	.	TGCAGCGTTGAAGGGGGCGGAGGAAGCTCCTACGAGCAGTACTTC	CSVEGGGGSSYEQYF
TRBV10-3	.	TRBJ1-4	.	TGTGCCACCTCCCCAGAGACTAGCGGGGGAACCGGGGAGTCAACTAATGAAAAACTGTTTTTT	CATSPETSGGTGESTNEKLFF
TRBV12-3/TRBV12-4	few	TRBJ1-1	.	TGTGCCAGCAGTCCAACGCAGGGAAATACTGAAGCTTTCTTT	CASSPTQGNTEAFF
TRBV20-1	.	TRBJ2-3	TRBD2	TGCAGTGCCGAGCGGGAGGTCACAGATACGCAGTATTTT	CSAEREVTDTQYF
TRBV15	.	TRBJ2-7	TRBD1	TGTGCCACCAGCAGAGAGATCGGACAGGGGCCTTACGAGCAGTACTTC	CATSREIGQGPYEQYF
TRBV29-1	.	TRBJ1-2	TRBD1	TGCAGCGTTGACGAGACAGGGGCGGGTGTGTATGGCTACACCTTC	CSVDETGAGVYGYTF
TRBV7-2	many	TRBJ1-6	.	TGTGCCAGCAGCTCAACGCTGGGCCCGAATTCACCCCTCCACTTT	CASSSTLGPNSPLHF
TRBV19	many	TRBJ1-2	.	TGTGCCAGTAGTGGCAATTTACACCTTAACTATGGCTACACCTTC	CASSGNLHLNYGYTF
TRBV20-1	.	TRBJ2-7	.	TGCAGTGCCCGTCCAGGGGGGTACCCCTACGAGCAGTACTTC	CSARPGGYPYEQYF
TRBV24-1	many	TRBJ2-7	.	TGTGCCACCAGTGACCCTTCAAGCGGCAGACTACACGAGCAGTACTTC	CATSDPSSGRLHEQYF
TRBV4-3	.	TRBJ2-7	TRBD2	TGCGCCAGCAGCCAAGAGGCCTGGGGGGGTTACGAGCAGTACTTC	CASSQEAWGGYEQYF